A single sample is the source of the 5 T cell receptor beta chains below, sequenced in a study of post-analysis software for immune sequencing data (dated by TCRdb to 2015 to 2017). General conclusions and limits of the study: A few TRBV segments, including TRBV5-6, TRBV5-1 and TRBV20-1, were significantly more frequent in patients than controls.

Their target antigens are unknown. To prepare the library, PCR was applied. This sample was sequenced with an Illumina HiSeq 2500. Unique molecular identifiers were incorporated into TCR beta cDNA libraries to reduce PCR and sequencing biases. TCRdb reanalyzed the raw reads on its own, using fastp at Q25 for trimming and MiXCR for clone calling, and kept in-frame beta chains. Each CDR3 protein gets just one entry, which takes the most common genes and DNA from the rows behind it. The sample has around 500,000 distinct CDR3 sequences on record, approximately 34% of them singletons. Approximately 6% of the sample rests with the top ten. What was sequenced was blood. The receptors here all came from a girl aged 2-17 years with multiple sclerosis.

This clonotype has a single count. The CDR3 loop is CASSPGLAATGELFF. The CDR3 DNA reads as TGTGCCAGCAGCCCAGGACTAGCGGCCACCGGGGAGCTGTTTTTT. This chain joins TRBV11-2 and TRBJ2-2, with 10 nucleotides matching TRBD2. The CDR3 is made up of 15 amino acids. CDR1 is SGHAT and CDR2 is FQNNGV in the germline V gene. J gave up 4 bases and V 5 bases, and 4 bases lay outside the gene matches.

This clonotype was seen a few times. This sequence joins TRBV4-1 and TRBJ1-4; maybe TRBD1 (5 bases). The germline CDR1 and CDR2 sequences are MGHRA and YSYEKL. The CDR3 totals 16 residues. Trimming removed 1 base from V and 6 bases from J, with 15 bases in between. The CDR3 DNA reads TGCGCCAGCAGCCAAGTACCAACCGGGGGGGATGAAAAACTGTTTTTT. This sequence encodes CASSQVPTGGDEKLFF.

This clonotype turned up a few times. The rearrangement uses TRBV2 and TRBJ2-5, with TRBD1 as a possible D gene (6 bases). The CDR3 consists of 12 residues. In germline, CDR1 is SNHLY, CDR2 FYNNEI. V lost 7 bases to trimming and J lost 5 bases, with 11 bases between them. CDR3 sequence: CASNREGETQYF. DNA for the CDR3: TGTGCCAGCAACAGGGAAGGCGAGACCCAGTACTTC.

The CDR3 sequence is CASSLVGENTEAFF. The CDR3 nucleotides are TGTGCCAGCAGCTTGGTGGGAGAGAACACTGAAGCTTTCTTT. The J gene is TRBJ1-1, the V gene TRBV5-5, with D unresolved. V shed 0 bases and J shed 1 base, with 7 bases lying between them. Per the germline V gene, CDR1 is SGHKS and CDR2 is YYEKEE (reference sequence). The length of the CDR3 is 14 residues. The entire variable domain, with the rest obtained from reference TRBV5-5 and TRBJ1-1, is as follows: DAGVTQSPTHLIKTRGQQVTLRCSPISGHKSVSWYQQVLGQGPQFIFQYYEKEERGRGNFPDRFSARQFPNYSSELNVNALLLGDSALYLCASSLVGENTEAFFGQGTRLTVV.

V gene TRBV15 combines with J gene TRBJ2-5; possibly TRBD1 or TRBD2 for D (6 bases each). The germline V gene has CDR1 LNHNV and CDR2 YYDKDF (reference sequence). The ends were cut back, 3 bases at V and 5 bases at J, with 13 bases in the middle. The CDR3 sequence is 14 residues long. The CDR3 loop reads CATSREGVRETQYF. The CDR3 DNA is TGTGCCACCAGCAGGGAGGGGGTCAGGGAGACCCAGTACTTC.